This entry lists 10 T cell receptor beta chains sequenced from one sample in a study of T cell changes during pregnancy in multiple sclerosis (dated by TCRdb to about 2019). The library came from the immunoSEQ multiplex PCR assay. TCRdb took this table from immuneACCESS and kept in-frame rearrangements with V and J called. Such tables lack part of the clones; where checked against another copy, unresolved V genes explain under half of the gap, and the rest is unexplained. The sample table holds about 120,000 clones, of which around 93% were seen once. The ten largest make up roughly 6% of the sample. Sequenced here: peripheral blood, sampled before pregnancy. These receptors originate from a female donor with multiple sclerosis, enrolled in a pregnancy study.

CDR3 bases: TGTGCCAGCAGTTGGGGGGAGGGGCGCGGAGCTTTCTTT. It encodes CASSWGEGRGAFF. The rearrangement joins TRBV6-5 to TRBJ1-1, with D tentatively TRBD1 (5 bases). CDR1 MNHEY and CDR2 SVGAGI come from the germline V gene. The CDR3 totals 13 residues. V was pared by 4 bases and J by 10 bases, with 16 bases between.

The V gene is TRBV7-6, the J gene TRBJ2-3, with 8 bases matching TRBD2. Germline trimming cut 5 bases from V and 2 bases from J; bases unmatched to any gene: 15. This CDR3 has 18 amino acids. Germline CDR1 and CDR2: SGHVS and FNYEAQ. In DNA form, the CDR3 reads TGTGCCAGCAGCCGAGGGGTCATGCGGGGGGCCCCCACAGATACGCAGTATTTT. This translates into CASSRGVMRGAPTDTQYF. The variable domain in full, completed from reference TRBV7-6 and TRBJ2-3, reads GAGVSQSPRYKVTKRGQDVALRCDPISGHVSLYWYRQALGQGPEFLTYFNYEAQQDKSGLPNDRFSAERPEGSISTLTIQRTEQRDSAMYRCASSRGVMRGAPTDTQYFGPGTRLTVL.

The CDR3 sequence is CASSLSSGNTIYF. CDR3 bases: TGCGCCAGCAGCCTTAGCTCTGGAAACACCATATATTTT. The chain couples TRBV5-1 to TRBJ1-3; D is undetermined. The CDR3 contains 13 residues. Germline CDR1 and CDR2: SGHRS and YFSETQ. V was trimmed by 4 bases and J by 0 bases, leaving 5 bases between them. The variable domain in full, with the rest retrieved from reference TRBV5-1 and TRBJ1-3, is KAGVTQTPRYLIKTRGQQVTLSCSPISGHRSVSWYQQTPGQGLQFLFEYFSETQRNKGNFPGRFSGRQFSNSRSEMNVSTLELGDSALYLCASSLSSGNTIYFGEGSWLTVV.

The genes are TRBV10-2 and TRBJ2-3; no reliable D call. This CDR3 spans 12 amino acids. Trimming shortened V by 5 bases and J by 0 bases, and 3 bases separated the two germline ends. Germline V CDR1 and CDR2: WSHSY, SAAADI. CDR3 sequence (DNA): TGCGCCAGCAGTTCTAGCACAGATACGCAGTATTTT. The encoded protein is CASSSSTDTQYF.

This rearrangement joins TRBV9 to TRBJ2-1; 9 nucleotides agree with TRBD2. CDR3 length equals 16 residues. Germline V gene sequence: CDR1 SGDLS, CDR2 YYNGEE. The V segment lost 3 bases and the J segment 7 bases; nucleotides outside the gene matches: 11. CDR3 sequence reads: CASSAPLAGGPNEQFF. CDR3 bases: TGTGCCAGCAGCGCCCCTCTGGCGGGGGGGCCAAATGAGCAGTTCTTC.

The rearrangement uses TRBV15 and TRBJ2-1, with D maybe TRBD2 (6 bases). Per the germline V gene, CDR1 is LNHNV and CDR2 is YYDKDF (reference sequence). V gave up 0 bases and J gave up 4 bases, with 10 bases separating them. The CDR3 is made up of 15 amino acids. The DNA for the CDR3 is TGTGCCACCAGCAGAGATTACGGGGGATACAATGAGCAGTTCTTC. This sequence encodes CATSRDYGGYNEQFF.

The chain combines TRBV4-1 with TRBJ2-7; 8 bases map to TRBD1. The germline V gene has CDR1 MGHRA and CDR2 YSYEKL. V was pared by 4 bases and J by 5 bases, with 7 bases of the junction left unmatched. The CDR3 is 14 residues long. CDR3 sequence: CASSPGQGGDEQYF. The CDR3 DNA reads as TGCGCCAGCAGCCCTGGACAGGGAGGAGACGAGCAGTACTTC.

This clone turned up a few times. The chain links TRBV29-1 to TRBJ1-2; no definite D call. This CDR3 spans 12 amino acids. V lost 8 bases and J lost 8, with 18 bases in between. Per the germline V gene, CDR1 is SQVTM and CDR2 is ANQGSEA. In DNA, the CDR3 is TGCAGCATATCGGCGGGGTCCGGGGGCTACACCTTC. Translating it yields CSISAGSGGYTF.

The chain is built from TRBV5-4 and TRBJ2-7, with 7 bases identical to TRBD2. Trimming took 5 bases from V and 4 from J; bases not matched to a gene: 9. The CDR3 extends over 14 amino acids. Germline CDR1 reads SGHNT; CDR2 reads YYREEE (reference sequence). In DNA, the CDR3 is TGTGCCAGCAGGGACGGGGGGTCTCAATACGAGCAGTACTTC. Translating gives CASRDGGSQYEQYF.

The chain has TRBV7-6 and TRBJ1-1; D ambiguous. From germline, CDR1 is SGHVS and CDR2 FNYEAQ. V dropped 5 bases and J dropped 0 bases, with 19 bases sitting between them. The CDR3 contains 17 residues. CDR3 amino acids: CASSKIPRPQLNTEAFF. DNA of the CDR3: TGTGCCAGCAGCAAAATACCGCGTCCACAGCTGAACACTGAAGCTTTCTTT.